This TCR beta chain was identified during a study of CD8 T cells in Susac syndrome. The study, taken as a whole, reports: Individuals included in the TCR sequencing and HLA analysis were acknowledged by the study to be relatively few in number.

Between the trimmed V and J ends, which lost 5 bases and 3 bases, there was a span of 7 bases. The CDR3 loop spans 12 amino acids. Germline V lookup: CDR1 ENHRY, CDR2 SYGVKD. RNA totalling about 0.5 to 1 ug underwent reverse transcription with random hexamers. Amplification of TCR beta CDR3 used immunoSEQ multiplex PCR across 54 Vbeta and 13 Jbeta. TCRdb redid the calling of the immunoSEQ multiplex PCR reads with MiXCR, one entry per CDR3 protein. The sample holds about 430,000 distinct CDR3 sequences; around 85% are singletons and the top ten take about 0.1%. About this clonotype itself: Its antigen is as yet unknown.

The receptor's source is a human donor with multiple sclerosis. The rearrangement joins TRBV10-3 to TRBJ1-1; possible D gene TRBD1, 6 bases. Sequenced: CD8+ T cells from PBMCs. CDR3 loop: CAISRTDTEAFF. CDR3 DNA: TGTGCCATCAGTAGGACAGACACTGAAGCTTTCTTT.